The clone carrying this TCR beta chain was seen at least ten times. This sample stems from a study of identical twins. TCRdb independently ran MiXCR on the 5' RACE reads; one entry per CDR3 protein. The sample shows about 240,000 distinct CDR3 sequences, about 12% of them seen only once. V gave up 4 bases and J gave up 5 bases; unmatched junction bases: 4. Germline CDR1 reads SGHTA; CDR2 reads FQGTGA. This CDR3 spans 13 amino acids. The same data also contributed to another study, on yellow fever vaccine responses in identical twins.

This receptor was obtained from a woman in her late teens or twenties in good health. The source material was memory (CD45RO+) T cells sorted from blood. The chain has TRBV7-3 and TRBJ2-7; TRBD2 matches 8 bases. DNA for the CDR3: TGTGCCAGCAGCTACGGGGGGGGGAACGAGCAGTACTTC. This gives the protein CASSYGGGNEQYF.